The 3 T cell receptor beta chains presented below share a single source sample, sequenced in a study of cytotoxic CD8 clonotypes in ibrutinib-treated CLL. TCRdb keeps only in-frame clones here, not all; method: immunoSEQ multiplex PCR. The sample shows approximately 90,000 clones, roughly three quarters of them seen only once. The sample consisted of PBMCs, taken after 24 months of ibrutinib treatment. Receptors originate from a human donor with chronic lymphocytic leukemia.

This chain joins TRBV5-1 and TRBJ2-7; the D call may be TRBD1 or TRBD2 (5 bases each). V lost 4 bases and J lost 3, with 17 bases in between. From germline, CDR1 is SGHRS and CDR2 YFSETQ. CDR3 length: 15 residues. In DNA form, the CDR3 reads TGCGCCAGCAGCCCGAATCAGGGACCATACTACGAGCAGTACTTC. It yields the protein CASSPNQGPYYEQYF.

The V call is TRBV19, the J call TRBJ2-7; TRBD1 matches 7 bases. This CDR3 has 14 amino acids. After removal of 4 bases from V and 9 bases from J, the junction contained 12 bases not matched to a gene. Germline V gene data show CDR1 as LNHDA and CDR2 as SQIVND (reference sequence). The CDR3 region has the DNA TGTGCCAGTAGTACCCACGGGACAGCCAGTGGGCAGTACTTC. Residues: CASSTHGTASGQYF.

CDR3 DNA sequence: TGCGCCAGCAGCTTGGTAGATGGGTTACCCTCCTACGAGCAGTACTTC. It yields the protein CASSLVDGLPSYEQYF. The J gene is TRBJ2-7, the V gene TRBV5-1, with D uncertain. Germline CDR1 SGHRS, CDR2 YFSETQ. V was shortened by 0 bases and J by 0 bases, with 13 bases between the two germline ends. CDR3 length equals 16 residues.